The 25 T cell receptor beta chains presented below share a single source sample, sequenced in a study of post-analysis software for immune sequencing data. Study-wide results and limits: TRBV segments more frequent in patients than in controls numbered several and included TRBV5-6, TRBV5-1 and TRBV20-1.

Unique molecular identifiers featured in each of the TCR beta cDNA libraries. TCRdb independently ran MiXCR on the PCR reads; one entry per CDR3 protein. The sample lists 500,000 to 600,000 distinct CDR3 sequences, roughly two fifths seen once, with around 1.7% in the top ten. Their antigens remain unidentified. The source material was blood. These receptors all stem from a girl aged 5-17 years with multiple sclerosis.

Only a few counts were recorded for this clonotype. This may arise from a read error, as a much more abundant clone is one base away. The chain uses TRBV7-8 and TRBJ2-4; D gene uncertain. The CDR3 extends over 14 amino acids. Germline V CDR1 and CDR2: SGHVS, FQNEAQ. The CDR3 DNA reads as TGTGCCAGCAGCCTGTCCGGCACCAAAAGCATTCAGTACTTC. It is translated as CASSLSGTKSIQYF. Full variable domain (outside the CDR3, taken from reference TRBV7-8 and TRBJ2-4): GAGVSQSPRYKVAKRGQDVALRCDPISGHVSLFWYQQALGQGPEFLTYFQNEAQLDKSGLPSDRFFAERPEGSVSTLKIQRTQQEDSAVYLCASSLSGTKSIQYFGAGTRLSVL.

The CDR3 reads CASSLPGTDEAFF. CDR3 sequence (DNA): TGTGCCAGCAGCCTCCCCGGGACTGACGAAGCTTTCTTT. The chain recombines TRBV28 with TRBJ1-1; weak D call: TRBD1 (5 bases). V lost 6 bases and J lost 8, with 16 bases in between. This CDR3 is built from 13 residues. Germline lookup yields CDR1 MDHEN and CDR2 SYDVKM.

The V and J genes are TRBV13 and TRBJ2-7, with D perhaps matching TRBD1 (5 bases). CDR3 length equals 15 residues. CDR1 is PRHDT and CDR2 is FYEKMQ in the germline V gene (reference sequence). V was shortened by 3 bases and J by 2 bases, with 14 bases between the two germline ends. CDR3 amino acids: CASSFGHTNPYEQYF. The CDR3 DNA sequence: TGTGCCAGCAGCTTCGGACATACAAATCCCTACGAGCAGTACTTC.

The chain combines TRBV20-1 with TRBJ2-1; 10 nucleotides align to TRBD1. V shed 1 base, J shed 4 bases, and the junction held 4 bases outside the gene matches. From germline, CDR1 is DFQATT and CDR2 SNEGSKA (reference sequence). The CDR3 is 15 residues long. The CDR3 DNA reads as TGCAGTGCTAGAGGGGACAGGGGCAAGTACAATGAGCAGTTCTTC. This translates into CSARGDRGKYNEQFF.

The chain is built from TRBV21-1 and TRBJ1-5. TRBV21-1 is listed as a pseudogene. There are 18 residues in the CDR3. CDR3 coding DNA: TGTGCCAGCAGCAAAGCTGGGACAGGATGTATAGCAGGGCAGCCCCAGCATTTT. Its translation is CASSKAGTGCIAGQPQHF.

This clonotype has only a few counts. The chain carries TRBV6-6 and TRBJ2-7, with 7 bases aligning to TRBD2. The germline gives CDR1 MNHNY, CDR2 SVGAGI (reference sequence). The CDR3 totals 12 residues. J lost 6 bases, V lost 9 bases, and 8 bases had no gene match. The CDR3 sequence: CASCAGAIEQYF. The DNA for the CDR3 is TGTGCCAGTTGCGCGGGAGCTATCGAGCAGTACTTC.

The CDR3 region is CASTGGGLSSYEQYF. DNA for the CDR3: TGTGCCAGCACCGGCGGGGGCCTTAGCTCCTACGAGCAGTACTTC. V usage is TRBV6-5 and J usage is TRBJ2-7, with a possible D match to TRBD2 (7 bases). Germline-derived CDR1 and CDR2 are MNHEY and SVGAGI. V dropped 7 bases and J dropped 0 bases, with 16 bases sitting between them. The CDR3 loop spans 15 amino acids.

The chain carries TRBV10-3 and TRBJ2-3; D remains ambiguous. Per germline, CDR1 ENHRY and CDR2 SYGVKD. This CDR3 is 15 amino acids long. V was shortened by 6 bases and J by 2 bases, with 15 bases between the two germline ends. The CDR3 region is CAIRIPDEATDTQYF. CDR3 DNA: TGTGCCATCAGGATCCCGGACGAAGCCACAGATACGCAGTATTTT.

The rearrangement links TRBV6-1 to TRBJ2-3, with a tentative D call TRBD2 (5 bases). This CDR3 is built from 17 residues. CDR1 MNHNS and CDR2 SASEGT come from the germline V gene. V was clipped by 1 base and J by 0 bases, with 14 bases between them. The CDR3 region is CASSEERAEISTDTQYF. CDR3 nucleotides: TGTGCCAGCAGTGAAGAGAGGGCGGAAATAAGCACAGATACGCAGTATTTT.

This clonotype has a single count. The rearrangement joins TRBV11-2 to TRBJ2-4; tentative D call: TRBD1 (6 bases). The end of the DNA fits TRBJ2-7 better, so the J call may be wrong. The germline V gene encodes CDR1 SGHAT and CDR2 FQNNGV. This CDR3 is 17 amino acids long. Here the CDR3 DNA reads TGTGCCAGCAGCTCATACAGGGCTAGCCTAATGGGTTCCGAGCAGTACTTC. As protein: CASSSYRASLMGSEQYF.

The chain combines TRBV4-1 with TRBJ2-1, with TRBD2 as a possible D gene (6 bases). Deletions cut 6 bases from V and 4 bases from J, with 16 bases between. Germline V gene data show CDR1 as MGHRA and CDR2 as YSYEKL. There are 15 residues in the CDR3. The chain's CDR3 is CASSFRDGGYNEQFF. CDR3 bases: TGCGCCAGCAGTTTCAGGGACGGGGGTTACAATGAGCAGTTCTTC.

The chain joins TRBV27 to TRBJ2-7; TRBD1 matches at 9 bases. Looked up from germline, CDR1 is MNHEY and CDR2 is SMNVEV (reference sequence). The V segment lost 5 bases and the J segment 3 bases; nucleotides outside the gene matches: 5. The CDR3 spans 14 residues. CDR3 loop: CASSRQGEVYEQYF. The CDR3 DNA reads as TGTGCCAGCAGTAGACAGGGGGAGGTCTACGAGCAGTACTTC.

In this sample, this clonotype turned up a few times. The rearrangement links TRBV4-1 to TRBJ2-7, with a possible D match to TRBD2 (6 bases). Germline V CDR1 and CDR2: MGHRA, YSYEKL. The CDR3 is made up of 15 amino acids. Trimming removed 1 base at V and 0 bases at J, with 10 bases between. Here the CDR3 DNA reads TGCGCCAGCAGCCAAGTTTGGAGGGGCTCCTACGAGCAGTACTTC. Its protein is CASSQVWRGSYEQYF.

The chain joins TRBV5-1 to TRBJ1-1, with a possible D match to TRBD1 (5 bases). The CDR3 extends over 12 amino acids. Germline-derived CDR1 and CDR2 are SGHRS and YFSETQ. V lost 0 bases to trimming and J lost 8 bases, with 8 bases between them. CDR3 in DNA: TGCGCCAGCAGCTTGGGAGAGGGGGAAGCTTTCTTT. Amino acids: CASSLGEGEAFF.

This clonotype came up a few times. The CDR3 nucleotides are TGTGCCAGCAACTCGGACAGGGGGTACGAGCAGTACTTC. This sequence encodes CASNSDRGYEQYF. This sequence joins TRBV7-9 and TRBJ2-7, with TRBD1 matching over 10 bases. The V segment lost 7 bases and the J segment 4 bases; nucleotides outside the gene matches: 4. The CDR3 length is 13 residues. From germline, CDR1 is SEHNR and CDR2 FQNEAQ (reference sequence).

The chain has TRBV4-1 and TRBJ1-5; D gene uncertain. CDR3 size: 14 residues. Trimming left V 2 bases short and J 1 base short, with 6 bases between. Germline assignment: CDR1 MGHRA and CDR2 YSYEKL. DNA for the CDR3: TGCGCCAGCAGCCAAACTTCAAGCAATCAGCCCCAGCATTTT. Translation gives CASSQTSSNQPQHF.

This clonotype has more than one count but fewer than ten. The J gene is TRBJ2-4, the V gene TRBV19; TRBD1 matches 7 bases. This CDR3 is built from 15 residues. CDR1 is LNHDA and CDR2 is SQIVND in the germline V gene (reference sequence). The ends lost 1 base at V and 5 bases at J; junction bases unmatched: 5. The DNA for the CDR3 is TGTGCCAGTAGTATAGTGGGACAGAGAGAAAACATTCAGTACTTC. Protein: CASSIVGQRENIQYF.

This clonotype has only a few counts. The chain has TRBV12-3 or TRBV12-4 and TRBJ2-3; 7 bases are a match to TRBD1. V gave up 10 bases and J gave up 0 bases; unmatched junction bases: 10. This CDR3 region has 15 residues. In DNA, the CDR3 is TGTGCCATGATCCGCGACAGGGTTAGCACAGATACGCAGTATTTT. It encodes CAMIRDRVSTDTQYF.

The V and J genes are TRBV11-2 and TRBJ1-1; D remains unclear. V gave up 4 bases and J gave up 8 bases, with 14 bases separating them. Germline loops: CDR1 SGHAT, CDR2 FQNNGV. The CDR3 runs to 13 residues. The CDR3 reads CASSSPRRPEAFF. The CDR3 nucleotides are TGTGCCAGCAGCTCTCCAAGACGGCCGGAAGCTTTCTTT.

The gene calls are TRBV4-1 and TRBJ1-6; the D is unclear. Trimming removed 0 bases at V and 10 bases at J, with 19 bases between. The CDR3 is made up of 17 amino acids. Germline assignment: CDR1 MGHRA and CDR2 YSYEKL. CDR3 residues: CASSQDDRAGLISPLHF. The CDR3 coding sequence is TGCGCCAGCAGCCAAGATGATAGGGCAGGTCTCATATCACCCCTCCACTTT.

This clonotype was seen many times. This chain connects TRBV10-3 to TRBJ2-5; D unclear. Trimming pared 6 bases from V and 2 bases from J, leaving 10 bases between. There are 13 residues in the CDR3. Germline values: CDR1 ENHRY, CDR2 SYGVKD. This chain's CDR3 is CAISEGPQETQYF. CDR3 nucleotides: TGTGCCATCAGCGAAGGTCCACAAGAGACCCAGTACTTC.

This clonotype was picked up a small number of times. The chain combines TRBV3-1 with TRBJ2-1; D remains unclear. The length of the CDR3 is 12 residues. Per the germline V gene, CDR1 is LGHDT and CDR2 is YNNKEL (reference sequence). The V end was cut by 1 base, the J end by 10 bases, with 8 bases between. This CDR3 is CASSQVQWEQFF. The CDR3 region has the DNA TGTGCCAGCAGCCAAGTACAATGGGAGCAGTTCTTC.

This chain uses TRBV7-2 with TRBJ2-1, with 9 nucleotides matching TRBD2. J lost 9 bases, V lost 1 base, and 10 bases had no gene match. The CDR3 covers 16 residues. Per the germline V gene, CDR1 is SGHTA and CDR2 is FQGNSA. The CDR3 reads CASSLGGGGAFGEQFF. The CDR3 coding sequence is TGTGCCAGCAGCTTAGGAGGCGGGGGGGCCTTCGGTGAGCAGTTCTTC. The full variable domain, completed using reference TRBV7-2 and TRBJ2-1, is GAGVSQSPSNKVTEKGKDVELRCDPISGHTALYWYRQSLGQGLEFLIYFQGNSAPDKSGLPSDRFSAERTGGSVSTLTIQRTQQEDSAVYLCASSLGGGGAFGEQFFGPGTRLTVL.

The chain couples TRBV12-3 or TRBV12-4 to TRBJ2-5; 10 positions agree with TRBD1. The ends lost 5 bases at V and 5 bases at J; junction bases unmatched: 11. This CDR3 is 16 amino acids long. The CDR3 spells CASSPQTGGHSETQYF. CDR3 nucleotide sequence: TGTGCCAGCAGTCCCCAGACAGGGGGCCATTCGGAGACCCAGTACTTC.

This clonotype was observed a handful of times. The chain carries TRBV10-3 and TRBJ1-2; 7 bases fit TRBD1. This CDR3 has 15 amino acids. V trimming: 2 bases; J trimming: 4 bases; junction bases outside the gene matches: 7. Germline CDR1 ENHRY, CDR2 SYGVKD. CDR3 bases: TGTGCCATCAGTGAGGACAGGGCGTCGATCTATGGCTACACCTTC. Translating gives CAISEDRASIYGYTF.